Below, 11 T cell receptor beta chains from the same sample are listed, as sequenced in a study of shared clonotypes between healthy human individuals. Libraries were prepared by immunoSEQ multiplex PCR; TCRdb keeps only in-frame clonotypes and omits some of them. The sample carries around 320,000 clones, about nine tenths recorded once. The specimen sequenced was memory CD8+ T cells sorted from blood. Noted subset: CD45RO+ cells pooled with CCR7-negative TemRA cells. Source of these receptors: a man younger than 35 in good health.

The V and J genes are TRBV25-1 and TRBJ2-3, with D possibly being TRBD1 or TRBD2 (5 bases each). Looked up from germline, CDR1 is MGHDK and CDR2 is SYGVNS. Trimming removed 7 bases at V and 1 base at J, with 15 bases between. This CDR3 is built from 15 residues. CDR3 region: CASKGPKLGTDTQYF. The CDR3 DNA sequence: TGTGCCAGCAAGGGACCAAAGTTGGGCACAGATACGCAGTATTTT.

The chain couples TRBV5-6 to TRBJ2-3; TRBD2 matches at 7 bases. With V trimmed by 4 bases and J by 0 bases, 17 bases remained unmatched. Germline loops: CDR1 SGHDT, CDR2 YYEEEE. CDR3 length: 19 residues. CDR3 DNA: TGTGCCAGCAGCGGGCAGGAATTCGCGGGGGAAACTAGCACAGATACGCAGTATTTT. Protein product: CASSGQEFAGETSTDTQYF.

The genes are TRBV29-1 and TRBJ2-2; TRBD2 is a possible D gene (5 bases). Germline V CDR1 and CDR2: SQVTM, ANQGSEA. The CDR3 runs to 15 residues. V was trimmed by 4 bases and J by 0 bases, leaving 12 bases between them. The CDR3 DNA follows: TGCAGCGTTGTGTCTGCGGAGGCGAACACCGGGGAGCTGTTTTTT. This encodes CSVVSAEANTGELFF.

This chain uses TRBV19 with TRBJ2-7; no reliable D call. The germline V and J ends were trimmed by 6 bases and 2 bases, with 14 bases remaining between them. Germline lookup yields CDR1 LNHDA and CDR2 SQIVND (reference sequence). The CDR3 consists of 14 residues. The CDR3: CASSPLGSPYEQYF. CDR3 DNA sequence: TGTGCCAGTAGCCCCCTGGGGTCTCCCTACGAGCAGTACTTC.

J is TRBJ1-5 and V is TRBV15; D is possibly TRBD1 (5 bases). Trimming pared 5 bases from V and 6 bases from J, leaving 17 bases between. The germline V gene encodes CDR1 LNHNV and CDR2 YYDKDF (reference sequence). There are 15 residues in the CDR3. The CDR3 reads CATSQDRGVGQPQHF. The DNA for the CDR3 is TGTGCCACCAGCCAAGACAGAGGGGTCGGTCAGCCCCAGCATTTT.

The chain has TRBV5-1 and TRBJ2-7; D gene ambiguous. This CDR3 comprises 12 residues. The germline V gene encodes CDR1 SGHRS and CDR2 YFSETQ. Between the trimmed V and J ends, which lost 0 bases and 5 bases, there was a span of 6 bases. CDR3 nucleotide sequence: TGCGCCAGCAGCTTGGCCGCTAACGAGCAGTACTTC. Translating gives CASSLAANEQYF.

With regard to this clone: A far bigger clonotype differs at one base, so this is likely a read error. This rearrangement joins TRBV29-1 to TRBJ2-1, with 7 bases that match TRBD1. CDR1 is SQVTM, CDR2 ANQGSEA, per germline. The CDR3 loop spans 15 amino acids. The CDR3 bases are TGCGGCGTTCCACAATCCGGGACAGACTACAATGAGCAGTTCTTC. It translates to CGVPQSGTDYNEQFF.

J is TRBJ1-4 and V is TRBV27, with 10 bases that match TRBD1. The CDR3 runs to 23 residues. Germline lookup yields CDR1 MNHEY and CDR2 SMNVEV (reference sequence). V was pared by 1 base and J by 7 bases, with 27 bases of the junction left unmatched. CDR3 sequence reads: CASSLLAPGALGRPGQGGEKLFF. The CDR3 region has the DNA TGTGCCAGCAGTTTATTGGCGCCGGGTGCCCTGGGTCGGCCCGGACAGGGGGGTGAAAAACTGTTTTTT.

On this clone: Other DNA sequences in the sample encode the same CDR3. The gene calls are TRBV6-5 and TRBJ2-1; D may be TRBD2 (6 bases). The germline CDR1 and CDR2 sequences are MNHEY and SVGAGI. Trimming shortened V by 0 bases and J by 3 bases, and 6 bases separated the two germline ends. The CDR3 consists of 14 residues. CDR3 sequence (DNA): TGTGCCAGCAGTTACTCGACTAGCTACAATGAGCAGTTCTTC. Amino acid sequence: CASSYSTSYNEQFF.

V gene TRBV4-1 combines with J gene TRBJ2-7; 11 bases are a match to TRBD1. CDR3 size: 13 residues. Germline CDR1 reads MGHRA; CDR2 reads YSYEKL. With V trimmed by 4 bases and J by 7 bases, 3 bases remained unmatched. CDR3 loop: CASSLGTGGEQYF. The CDR3 coding sequence is TGCGCCAGCAGCCTAGGGACAGGGGGTGAGCAGTACTTC.

The chain recombines TRBV5-6 with TRBJ2-2; D not resolved. The CDR3 loop spans 16 amino acids. With 4 bases removed from V and 0 bases from J, the gap between germline ends came to 13 bases. CDR1 and CDR2 (germline): SGHDT, YYEEEE. CDR3 sequence: CASSPLYRANTGELFF. In DNA, the CDR3 is TGTGCCAGCAGCCCGCTGTATCGTGCGAACACCGGGGAGCTGTTTTTT.